The 21 T cell receptor beta chains presented below share a single source sample, sequenced in a study of T-cell memory formation after mild COVID-19. TCRdb passed the 5' RACE reads through MiXCR, listing each CDR3 protein once. The sample has under 300,000 distinct CDR3 sequences; 8% to 10% are singletons. Sequenced sample: PBMCs or a T cell subset sorted from them (not recorded which). The receptors shown here come from a man aged 18 to 29 who had mild COVID-19 (a few samples of this study predate the infection). Cell type and time point are not known.

V is TRBV4-3 and J is TRBJ1-3, with unresolved D. From germline, CDR1 is LGHNA and CDR2 YSLEER. This CDR3 has 15 amino acids. Trimming stripped 1 base from V and 4 bases from J, with 11 bases between. The CDR3 DNA reads as TGCGCCAGCAGCCAAGTTTCAGGCTGGGGAAACACCATATATTTT. Residues: CASSQVSGWGNTIYF.

This clonotype turned up a few times. The V call is TRBV12-3 or TRBV12-4, the J call TRBJ2-1, with 9 positions matching TRBD2. With V trimmed by 7 bases and J by 6 bases, 4 bases remained unmatched. The CDR3 runs 13 residues. CDR3 loop: CASTPAGGNEQFF. The CDR3 nucleotides are TGTGCCAGCACCCCAGCGGGGGGCAATGAGCAGTTCTTC.

This clonotype has ten or more counts. The rearrangement uses TRBV4-3 and TRBJ2-4; D remains ambiguous. Germline lookup yields CDR1 LGHNA and CDR2 YSLEER. The length of the CDR3 is 14 residues. V gave up 0 bases and J gave up 4 bases, with 7 bases separating them. CDR3 nucleotide sequence: TGCGCCAGCAGCCAAGACCCGCGAAAAAACATTCAGTACTTC. Translated, it gives CASSQDPRKNIQYF.

J is TRBJ1-5 and V is TRBV10-1; D is ambiguous. V lost 0 bases to trimming and J lost 7 bases, with 7 bases between them. CDR1 and CDR2 from the germline V gene are WNHNN and SYGVQD (reference sequence). The CDR3 has 13 residues. The CDR3: CASSESTYQPQHF. The CDR3 DNA sequence: TGCGCCAGCAGTGAGTCGACTTACCAGCCCCAGCATTTT.

This clonotype was counted only a few times. V is TRBV27 and J is TRBJ2-1; perhaps TRBD2 as D (5 bases). V was shortened by 4 bases and J by 7 bases, with 17 bases between the two germline ends. The CDR3 runs to 15 residues. Germline assignment: CDR1 MNHEY and CDR2 SMNVEV (reference sequence). In nucleotides, the CDR3 is TGTGCCAGCAGTTCTCTCGTGTTTGGGAGTAATGAGCAGTTCTTC. Translating it yields CASSSLVFGSNEQFF.

The rearrangement joins TRBV11-2 to TRBJ1-2; D is perhaps TRBD1 (6 bases). V lost 2 bases and J lost 0, with 10 bases in between. The CDR3 is made up of 15 amino acids. Germline values: CDR1 SGHAT, CDR2 FQNNGV. The CDR3 region is CASSLMRTANYGYTF. In DNA form, the CDR3 reads TGTGCCAGCAGCTTAATGCGGACAGCTAACTATGGCTACACCTTC.

This clonotype has just a few counts. This chain links TRBV7-2 with TRBJ1-3; 8 positions match TRBD1. CDR3 length: 14 residues. V was pared by 5 bases and J by 2 bases, with 2 bases of the junction left unmatched. The germline CDR1 and CDR2 sequences are SGHTA and FQGNSA. CDR3 region: CASSGQGPGNTIYF. The CDR3 DNA reads TGTGCCAGCAGCGGACAGGGTCCTGGAAACACCATATATTTT.

This chain joins TRBV5-1 and TRBJ2-7; 8 bases align to TRBD2. CDR3 length: 15 amino acids. The V segment lost 4 bases and the J segment 2 bases; nucleotides outside the gene matches: 8. From germline, CDR1 is SGHRS and CDR2 YFSETQ. The CDR3 DNA reads as TGCGCCAGCAGCCTTTCGGGGGGGCAGGCCTACGAGCAGTACTTC. Its translation is CASSLSGGQAYEQYF.

The V call is TRBV7-2, the J call TRBJ1-1, with TRBD1 as a possible D gene (5 bases). The V end was cut by 1 base, the J end by 5 bases, with 11 bases between. Germline values: CDR1 SGHTA, CDR2 FQGNSA. This CDR3 region has 14 residues. The CDR3 nucleotides read TGTGCCAGCAGCTTAGAGGGGACGGGAACTGAAGCTTTCTTT. Its protein product is CASSLEGTGTEAFF.

The chain has TRBV20-1 and TRBJ2-3; D may be TRBD1 or TRBD2 (6 bases each). Trimming left V 4 bases short and J 4 bases short, with 15 bases between. CDR1 DFQATT and CDR2 SNEGSKA come from the germline V gene (reference sequence). The CDR3 extends over 14 amino acids. CDR3 coding DNA: TGCAGTGCTACCCTCCGGGGGCACCCAGATACGCAGTATTTT. This codes for CSATLRGHPDTQYF.

The chain links TRBV7-9 to TRBJ1-2; TRBD1 agrees at 10 bases. This CDR3 has 16 amino acids. From germline, CDR1 is SEHNR and CDR2 FQNEAQ (reference sequence). Unmatched junction bases numbered 8, after V lost 6 bases and J lost 1 base. The CDR3 reads CASRSPRTGGNYGYTF. The CDR3 DNA reads as TGTGCCAGCAGGTCCCCCCGGACAGGGGGTAACTATGGCTACACCTTC.

This chain links TRBV12-3 or TRBV12-4 with TRBJ1-6, with a tentative D call TRBD1 (5 bases). CDR3 size: 14 residues. Trimming took off 3 bases at V and 7 bases at J, with 10 bases between the two ends. The CDR3 DNA reads TGTGCCAGCAGTTTTGGACAAGAAAATTCACCCCTCCACTTT. Protein: CASSFGQENSPLHF.

This clonotype was seen only a few times. The rearrangement joins TRBV7-2 to TRBJ2-1; 9 bases align to TRBD1. The V and J ends lost 5 bases and 5 bases, in that order; junction bases with no gene match: 7. Germline CDR1 SGHTA, CDR2 FQGNSA. CDR3 length: 15 residues. CDR3 region: CASSLDRGPHNEQFF. For the CDR3, the DNA is TGTGCCAGCAGCCTGGACAGGGGACCCCACAATGAGCAGTTCTTC.

This clonotype showed up just a few times. The rearrangement links TRBV12-3 or TRBV12-4 to TRBJ1-1, with 8 bases lining up with TRBD1. Trimming removed 7 bases from V and 8 bases from J; junction bases left unmatched: 9. The CDR3 spans 13 residues. As DNA, the CDR3 is TGTGCCAGCACCCCGACAGGGGTGGGGGAAGCTTTCTTT. This translates into CASTPTGVGEAFF.

The chain carries TRBV4-2 and TRBJ1-2; the D is unclear. The CDR3 totals 14 residues. The V and J ends lost 4 bases and 0 bases respectively, with 9 bases between them. Germline values: CDR1 LGHNA, CDR2 YNFKEQ. The CDR3 nucleotides are TGTGCCAGCAGCCGAGGCCGTCCTAACTATGGCTACACCTTC. Translating gives CASSRGRPNYGYTF.

This clonotype was observed at least ten times. J is TRBJ2-2 and V is TRBV6-6; no definite D call. The CDR3 is 12 amino acids. V lost 4 bases and J 4 bases, leaving 4 bases between the germline ends. Germline CDR1 is MNHNY and CDR2 is SVGAGI (reference sequence). The CDR3 reads CASSWRTGELFF. CDR3 DNA sequence: TGTGCCAGCAGTTGGCGCACCGGGGAGCTGTTTTTT.

This clonotype has a handful of counts. The chain uses TRBV10-3 and TRBJ2-5, with TRBD1 identical over 8 bases. The V gene's germline CDR1 is ENHRY and CDR2 SYGVKD. With 6 bases clipped from V and 5 bases from J, the junction kept 8 bases outside the gene matches. The CDR3 is made up of 14 amino acids. The CDR3 nucleotides read TGTGCCATCAGAGGACAGGGAGTCAAGGAGACCCAGTACTTC. The encoded protein is CAIRGQGVKETQYF.

The sample holds a few counts of this clonotype. This chain connects TRBV7-3 to TRBJ1-6; D not resolved. This CDR3 region has 13 residues. CDR1 SGHTA and CDR2 FQGTGA come from the germline V gene. V was clipped by 2 bases and J by 10 bases, with 9 bases between them. The CDR3, as DNA: TGTGCCAGCAGCTTAGGGTTAGGGTCACCCCTCCACTTT. Translating gives CASSLGLGSPLHF.

This chain uses TRBV24-1 with TRBJ2-2; D might be TRBD1 (6 bases). CDR1 is KGHDR and CDR2 is SFDVKD in the germline V gene. CDR3 length: 15 amino acids. Trimming removed 1 base from V and 5 bases from J, with 10 bases in between. The CDR3 bases are TGTGCCACCAGTGATTTACGCCAGGGGACCGGGGAGCTGTTTTTT. Its translation is CATSDLRQGTGELFF.

The J gene is TRBJ2-1, the V gene TRBV7-6, with D possibly being TRBD1 or TRBD2 (5 bases each). The CDR3 totals 14 residues. V lost 3 bases and J 11 bases, leaving 17 bases between the germline ends. The germline V gene has CDR1 SGHVS and CDR2 FNYEAQ. Here the CDR3 DNA reads TGTGCCAGCAGCTTTCAGGGACCCAGCCCCCAGCAGTTCTTC. This gives the protein CASSFQGPSPQQFF. Complete variable domain (other parts from reference TRBV7-6 and TRBJ2-1): GAGVSQSPRYKVTKRGQDVALRCDPISGHVSLYWYRQALGQGPEFLTYFNYEAQQDKSGLPNDRFSAERPEGSISTLTIQRTEQRDSAMYRCASSFQGPSPQQFFGPGTRLTVL.

The chain joins TRBV5-8 to TRBJ1-2, with D uncertain. V was clipped by 0 bases and J by 4 bases, with 10 bases between them. CDR3 size: 14 residues. Germline assignment: CDR1 SGHTS and CDR2 YDEGEE. As DNA, the CDR3 is TGTGCCAGCAGCTTGGGGGGAATCCTCTATGGCTACACCTTC. Encoded protein: CASSLGGILYGYTF. The full variable domain, rest sourced from reference TRBV5-8 and TRBJ1-2, is EAGVTQSPTHLIKTRGQQATLRCSPISGHTSVYWYQQALGLGLQFLLWYDEGEERNRGNFPPRFSGRQFPNYSSELNVNALELEDSALYLCASSLGGILYGYTFGSGTRLTVV.